This T cell receptor beta chain originates from a study of blood T cell repertoires in COVID-19. The CDR3 is 17 residues long. Germline loops: CDR1 MGHRA, CDR2 YSYEKL. J lost 2 bases, V lost 0 bases, and 8 bases had no gene match. Clones were sequenced by immunoSEQ multiplex PCR, and TCRdb holds only the in-frame ones, with some missing. The sample lists about 270,000 clones, about 89% occurring once. The specimen was peripheral blood. The TCR sequence derives from a woman aged 60-75 years who had recovered from COVID-19. The chain combines TRBV4-1 with TRBJ2-3; 7 nucleotides agree with TRBD2. The CDR3: CASSQEGGAGYTDTQYF. In nucleotides, the CDR3 is TGCGCCAGCAGCCAAGAGGGAGGAGCGGGGTACACAGATACGCAGTATTTT.